This TCR beta chain is from a study of T cell repertoires in cytomegalovirus infection. Study in general: Selected CMV epitopes included recently identified HLA-C-restricted ones as well as well-studied HLA-B-restricted ones. From public TCR beta signatures came an indication of both CMV infection and matching HLA type.

General observations from the study: Frequencies of public TCR beta families were cumulated, and this identified carriers of CMV plus the relevant HLA. Clonotype analysis showed dominance of the ex vivo response by HLA-C-restricted CMV-specific TCR beta clonotypes.

TCRdb reprocessed the reads via MiXCR and lists one record per CDR3 protein. The table records fewer than 200,000 distinct CDR3 sequences, about 20% of them present only once. This clonotype has more than one count but fewer than ten. Its antigen is as yet unknown. This TCR was sampled from a human donor in good health (CMV status not recorded). Some clones in this sample may be carry-over from other donors' samples. Source: CD8+ T cells from cultured PBMCs, taken from culture after CMV antigen stimulation.

CDR3 loop: CASSFPSTSGGLNEQFF. CDR3 sequence (DNA): TGTGCCAGCAGCTTCCCTTCGACTAGCGGGGGATTAAATGAGCAGTTCTTC. The J gene is TRBJ2-1, the V gene TRBV7-8; 12 nucleotides match TRBD2. The CDR3 sequence is 17 residues long. Germline V CDR1 and CDR2: SGHVS, FQNEAQ. V dropped 3 bases and J dropped 7; count of bases not matched to a gene: 10.